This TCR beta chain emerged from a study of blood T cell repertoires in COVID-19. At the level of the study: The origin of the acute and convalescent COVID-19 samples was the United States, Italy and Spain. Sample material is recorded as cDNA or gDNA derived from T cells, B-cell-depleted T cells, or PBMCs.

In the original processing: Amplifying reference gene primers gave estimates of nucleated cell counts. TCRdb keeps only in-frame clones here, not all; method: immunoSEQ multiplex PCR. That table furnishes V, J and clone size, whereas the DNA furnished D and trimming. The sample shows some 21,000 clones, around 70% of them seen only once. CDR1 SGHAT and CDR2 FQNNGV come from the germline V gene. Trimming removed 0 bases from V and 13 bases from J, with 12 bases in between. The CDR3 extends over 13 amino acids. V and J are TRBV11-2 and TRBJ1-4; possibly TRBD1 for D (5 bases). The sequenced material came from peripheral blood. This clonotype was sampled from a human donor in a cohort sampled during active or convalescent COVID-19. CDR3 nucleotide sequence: TGTGCCAGCAGCTTAGAAGATACAGGAAGACTGTTTTTT. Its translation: CASSLEDTGRLFF.